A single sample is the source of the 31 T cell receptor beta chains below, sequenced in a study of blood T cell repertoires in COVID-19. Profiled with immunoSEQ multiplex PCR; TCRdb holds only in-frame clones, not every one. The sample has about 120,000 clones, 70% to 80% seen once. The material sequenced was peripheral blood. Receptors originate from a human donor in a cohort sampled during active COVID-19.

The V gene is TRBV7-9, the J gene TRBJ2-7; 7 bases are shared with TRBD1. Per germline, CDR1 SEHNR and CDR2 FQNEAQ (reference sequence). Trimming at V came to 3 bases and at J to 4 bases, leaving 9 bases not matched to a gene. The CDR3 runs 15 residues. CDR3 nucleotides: TGTGCCAGCAGCTTTCCAGGGACAGTCCATTACGAGCAGTACTTC. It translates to CASSFPGTVHYEQYF.

CDR3 bases: TGCGCCAGCAGCCAAGAGTGGGAGGTCAGTACCTACGAGCAGTACTTC. Protein sequence: CASSQEWEVSTYEQYF. This chain links TRBV4-1 with TRBJ2-7; possible D gene TRBD2, 6 bases. The CDR3 covers 16 residues. From germline, CDR1 is MGHRA and CDR2 YSYEKL. Deletions cut 0 bases from V and 2 bases from J, with 14 bases between.

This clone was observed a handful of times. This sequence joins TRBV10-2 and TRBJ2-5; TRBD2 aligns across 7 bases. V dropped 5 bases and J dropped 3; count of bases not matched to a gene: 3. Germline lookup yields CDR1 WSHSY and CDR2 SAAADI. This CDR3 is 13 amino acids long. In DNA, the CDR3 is TGCGCCAGCAGTTCACGGGGGGAAGAGACCCAGTACTTC. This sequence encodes CASSSRGEETQYF.

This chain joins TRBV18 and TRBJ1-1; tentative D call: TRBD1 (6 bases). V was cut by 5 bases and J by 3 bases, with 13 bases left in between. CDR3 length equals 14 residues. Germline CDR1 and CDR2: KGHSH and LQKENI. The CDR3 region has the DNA TGTGCCAGCTCAGAAAGACAGGTCGACACTGAAGCTTTCTTT. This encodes CASSERQVDTEAFF.

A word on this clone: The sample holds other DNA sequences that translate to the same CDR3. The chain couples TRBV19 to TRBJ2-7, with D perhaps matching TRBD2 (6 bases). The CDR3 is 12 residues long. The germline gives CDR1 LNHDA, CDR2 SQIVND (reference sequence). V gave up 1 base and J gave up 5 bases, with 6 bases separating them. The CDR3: CASSIGGDEQYF. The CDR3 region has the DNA TGTGCCAGTAGTATAGGCGGGGACGAGCAGTACTTC.

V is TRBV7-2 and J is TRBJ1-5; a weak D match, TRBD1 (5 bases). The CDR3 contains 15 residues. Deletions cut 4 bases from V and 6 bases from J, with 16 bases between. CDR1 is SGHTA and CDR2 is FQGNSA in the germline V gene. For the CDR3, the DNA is TGTGCCAGCAGCTCTAGGGCAGGGTTGGGTCAGCCCCAGCATTTT. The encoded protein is CASSSRAGLGQPQHF.

CDR3 amino acids: CASSGAGQGLYEQYF. CDR3 DNA sequence: TGTGCCAGCAGTGGAGCTGGACAGGGCCTCTACGAGCAGTACTTC. V is TRBV2 and J is TRBJ2-7; TRBD1 agrees at 8 bases. This CDR3 has 15 residues. Germline values: CDR1 SNHLY, CDR2 FYNNEI. Germline trimming cut 4 bases from V and 3 bases from J; bases unmatched to any gene: 8.

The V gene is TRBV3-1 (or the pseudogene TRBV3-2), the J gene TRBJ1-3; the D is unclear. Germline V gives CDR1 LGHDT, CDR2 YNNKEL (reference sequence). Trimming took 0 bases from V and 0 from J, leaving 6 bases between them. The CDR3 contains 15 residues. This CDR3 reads CASSQDGSSGNTIYF. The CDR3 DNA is TGTGCCAGCAGCCAAGATGGGAGCTCTGGAAACACCATATATTTT.

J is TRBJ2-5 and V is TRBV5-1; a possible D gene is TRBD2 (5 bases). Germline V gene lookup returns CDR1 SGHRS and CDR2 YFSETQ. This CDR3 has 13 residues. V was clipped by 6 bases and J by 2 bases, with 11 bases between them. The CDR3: CASTPDSQETQYF. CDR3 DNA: TGCGCCAGCACCCCGGACTCTCAAGAGACCCAGTACTTC.

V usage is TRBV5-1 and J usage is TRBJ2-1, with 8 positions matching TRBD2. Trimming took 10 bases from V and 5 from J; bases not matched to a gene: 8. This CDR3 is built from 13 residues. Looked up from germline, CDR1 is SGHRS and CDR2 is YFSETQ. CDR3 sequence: CAGSGGPNNEQFF. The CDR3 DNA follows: TGCGCCGGGAGCGGGGGACCAAACAATGAGCAGTTCTTC. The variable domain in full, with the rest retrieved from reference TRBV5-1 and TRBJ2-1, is KAGVTQTPRYLIKTRGQQVTLSCSPISGHRSVSWYQQTPGQGLQFLFEYFSETQRNKGNFPGRFSGRQFSNSRSEMNVSTLELGDSALYLCAGSGGPNNEQFFGPGTRLTVL.

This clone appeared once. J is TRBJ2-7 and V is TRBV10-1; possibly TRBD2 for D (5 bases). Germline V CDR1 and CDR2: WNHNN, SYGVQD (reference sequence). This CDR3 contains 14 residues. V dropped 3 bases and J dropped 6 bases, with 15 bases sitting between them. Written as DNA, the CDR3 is TGCGCCAGCAGTGAAAGTCCTGGGAGTTTCGAGCAGTACTTC. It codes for CASSESPGSFEQYF.

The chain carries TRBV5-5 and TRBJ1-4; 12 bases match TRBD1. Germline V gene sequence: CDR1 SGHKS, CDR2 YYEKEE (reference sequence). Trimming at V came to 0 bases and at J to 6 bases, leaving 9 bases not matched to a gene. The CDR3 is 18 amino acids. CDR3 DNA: TGTGCCAGCAGCTTGGGACCGGGACAGGGGGCCGGGGATGAAAAACTGTTTTTT. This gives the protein CASSLGPGQGAGDEKLFF.

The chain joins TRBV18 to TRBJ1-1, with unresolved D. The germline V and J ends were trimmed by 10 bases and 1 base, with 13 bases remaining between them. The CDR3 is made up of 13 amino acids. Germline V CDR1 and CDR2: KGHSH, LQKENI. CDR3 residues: CATEGQQNTEAFF. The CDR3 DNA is TGTGCCACCGAGGGCCAGCAGAACACTGAAGCTTTCTTT.

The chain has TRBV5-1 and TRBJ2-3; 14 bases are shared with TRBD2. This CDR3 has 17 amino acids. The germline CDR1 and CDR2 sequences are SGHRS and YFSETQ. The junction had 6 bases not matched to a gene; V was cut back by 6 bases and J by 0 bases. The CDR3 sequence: CASNSGTSGGSTDTQYF. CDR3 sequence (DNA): TGCGCCAGCAATTCCGGGACTAGCGGGGGTAGCACAGATACGCAGTATTTT.

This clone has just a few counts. The CDR3 region is CASSEKFARGHSSGNTIYF. Here the CDR3 DNA reads TGTGCCAGCAGTGAAAAGTTCGCTAGGGGACATAGCTCTGGAAACACCATATATTTT. The chain uses TRBV6-1 and TRBJ1-3, with D possibly matching TRBD1 (6 bases). Germline CDR1 reads MNHNS; CDR2 reads SASEGT. The CDR3 runs 19 residues. The V end was cut by 2 bases, the J end by 0 bases, with 20 bases between.

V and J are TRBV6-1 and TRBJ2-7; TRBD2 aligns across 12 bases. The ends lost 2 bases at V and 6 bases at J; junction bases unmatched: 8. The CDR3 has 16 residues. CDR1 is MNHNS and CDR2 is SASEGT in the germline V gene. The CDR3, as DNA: TGTGCCAGCAGTGAATCTAGCGGGGGGGAGATCGGCGAGCAGTACTTC. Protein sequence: CASSESSGGEIGEQYF.

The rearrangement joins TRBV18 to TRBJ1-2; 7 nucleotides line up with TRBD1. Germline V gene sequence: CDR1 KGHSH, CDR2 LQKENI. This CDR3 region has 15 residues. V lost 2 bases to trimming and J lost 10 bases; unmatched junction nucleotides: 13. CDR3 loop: CASSPRRQGFHDYTF. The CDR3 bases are TGTGCCAGCTCACCAAGAAGACAGGGCTTCCATGACTACACCTTC.

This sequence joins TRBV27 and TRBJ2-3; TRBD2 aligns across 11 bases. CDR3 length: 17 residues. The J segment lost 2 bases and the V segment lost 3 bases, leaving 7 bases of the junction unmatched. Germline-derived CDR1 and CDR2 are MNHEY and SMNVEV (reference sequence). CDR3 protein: CASSFGTSGLLTDTQYF. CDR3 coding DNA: TGTGCCAGCAGTTTTGGGACTAGCGGACTACTCACAGATACGCAGTATTTT.

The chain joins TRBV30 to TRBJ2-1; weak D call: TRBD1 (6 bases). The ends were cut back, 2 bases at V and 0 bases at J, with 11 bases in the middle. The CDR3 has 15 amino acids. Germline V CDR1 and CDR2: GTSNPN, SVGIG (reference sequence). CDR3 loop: CAWSLDSYSYNEQFF. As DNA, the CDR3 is TGTGCCTGGAGTCTGGACAGCTACTCCTACAATGAGCAGTTCTTC.

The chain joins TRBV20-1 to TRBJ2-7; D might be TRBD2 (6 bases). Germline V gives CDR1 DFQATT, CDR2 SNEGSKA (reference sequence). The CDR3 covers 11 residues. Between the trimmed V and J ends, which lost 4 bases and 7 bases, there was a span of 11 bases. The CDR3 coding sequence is TGCAGTGCTACGTCGGGGAGGGAGCAGTACTTC. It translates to CSATSGREQYF.

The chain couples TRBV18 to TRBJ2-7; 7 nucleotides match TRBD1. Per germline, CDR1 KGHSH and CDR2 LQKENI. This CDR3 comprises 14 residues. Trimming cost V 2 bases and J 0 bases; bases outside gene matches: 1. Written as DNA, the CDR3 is TGTGCCAGCTCACCAGGGACAGACTCCTACGAGCAGTACTTC. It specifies CASSPGTDSYEQYF.

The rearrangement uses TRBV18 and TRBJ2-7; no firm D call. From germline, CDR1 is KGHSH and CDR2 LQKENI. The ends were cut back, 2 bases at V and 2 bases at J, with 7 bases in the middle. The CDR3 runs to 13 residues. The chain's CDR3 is CASSPASAYEQYF. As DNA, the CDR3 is TGTGCCAGCTCACCAGCGTCTGCCTACGAGCAGTACTTC. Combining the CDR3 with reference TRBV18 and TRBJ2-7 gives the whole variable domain NAGVMQNPRHLVRRRGQEARLRCSPMKGHSHVYWYRQLPEEGLKFMVYLQKENIIDESGMPKERFSAEFPKEGPSILRIQQVVRGDSAAYFCASSPASAYEQYFGPGTRLTVT.

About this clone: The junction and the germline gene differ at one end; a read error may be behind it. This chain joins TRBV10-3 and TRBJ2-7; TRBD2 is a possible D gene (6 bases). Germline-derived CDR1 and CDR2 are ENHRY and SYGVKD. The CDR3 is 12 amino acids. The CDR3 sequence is CAISESDGGKDF. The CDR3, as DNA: TGTGCCATCAGTGAGTCGGACGGGGGAAAAGACTTC.

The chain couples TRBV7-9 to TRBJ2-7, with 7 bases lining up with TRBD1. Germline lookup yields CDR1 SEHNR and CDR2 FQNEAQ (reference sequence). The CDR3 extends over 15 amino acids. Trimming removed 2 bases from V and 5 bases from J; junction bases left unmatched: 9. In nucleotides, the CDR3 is TGTGCCAGCAGCTTAAGTGTGACAGGGCTCCACGAGCAGTACTTC. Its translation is CASSLSVTGLHEQYF. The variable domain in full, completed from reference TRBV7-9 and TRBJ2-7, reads DTGVSQNPRHKITKRGQNVTFRCDPISEHNRLYWYRQTLGQGPEFLTYFQNEAQLEKSRLLSDRFSAERPKGSFSTLEIQRTEQGDSAMYLCASSLSVTGLHEQYFGPGTRLTVT.

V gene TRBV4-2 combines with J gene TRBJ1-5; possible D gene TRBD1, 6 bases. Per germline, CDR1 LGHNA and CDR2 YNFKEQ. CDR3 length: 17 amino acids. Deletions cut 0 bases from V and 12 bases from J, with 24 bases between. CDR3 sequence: CASSQDVSTGIRGLQHF. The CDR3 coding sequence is TGTGCCAGCAGCCAAGATGTCTCGACAGGTATTCGGGGTCTCCAGCATTTT.

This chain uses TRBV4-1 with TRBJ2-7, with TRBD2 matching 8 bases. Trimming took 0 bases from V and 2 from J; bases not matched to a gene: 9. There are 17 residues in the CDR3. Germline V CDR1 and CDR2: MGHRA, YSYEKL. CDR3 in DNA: TGCGCCAGCAGCCAAGATCGGGGGGGCGACGCCACCTACGAGCAGTACTTC. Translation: CASSQDRGGDATYEQYF.

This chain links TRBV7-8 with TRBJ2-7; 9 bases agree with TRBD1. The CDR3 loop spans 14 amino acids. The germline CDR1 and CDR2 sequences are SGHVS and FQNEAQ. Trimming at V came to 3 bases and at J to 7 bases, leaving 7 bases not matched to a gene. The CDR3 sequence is CASSLGTGPLEQYF. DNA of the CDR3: TGTGCCAGCAGCTTGGGGACAGGGCCCTTGGAGCAGTACTTC.

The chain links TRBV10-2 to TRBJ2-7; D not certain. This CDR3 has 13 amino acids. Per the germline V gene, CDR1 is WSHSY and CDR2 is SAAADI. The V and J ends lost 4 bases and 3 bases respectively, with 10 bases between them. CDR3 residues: CASSVGSIYEQYF. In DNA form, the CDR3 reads TGCGCCAGCAGTGTGGGCAGCATCTACGAGCAGTACTTC.

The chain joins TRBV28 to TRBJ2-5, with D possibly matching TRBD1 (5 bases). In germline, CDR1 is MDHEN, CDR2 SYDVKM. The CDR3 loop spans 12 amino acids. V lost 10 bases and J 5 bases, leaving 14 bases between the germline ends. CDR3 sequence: CATAVRGETQYF. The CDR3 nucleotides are TGTGCCACCGCCGTTAGGGGTGAGACCCAGTACTTC.

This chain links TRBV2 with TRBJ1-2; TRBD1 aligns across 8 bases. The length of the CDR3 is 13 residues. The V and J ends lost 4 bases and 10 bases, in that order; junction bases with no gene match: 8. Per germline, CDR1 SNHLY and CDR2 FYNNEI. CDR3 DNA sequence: TGTGCCAGCAGTGTGGACAGGGATATTGCCTACACCTTC. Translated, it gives CASSVDRDIAYTF.

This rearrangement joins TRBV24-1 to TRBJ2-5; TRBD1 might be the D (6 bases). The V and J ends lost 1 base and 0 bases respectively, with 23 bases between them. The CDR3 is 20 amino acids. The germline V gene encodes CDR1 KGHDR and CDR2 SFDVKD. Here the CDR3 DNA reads TGTGCCACCAGTGATTTCAATATCGTGGACAGCACGACACACCAAGAGACCCAGTACTTC. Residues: CATSDFNIVDSTTHQETQYF.